This T cell receptor beta chain emerged from a study of cytomegalovirus exposure and HLA in healthy donors. The method was immunoSEQ multiplex PCR; TCRdb's version includes in-frame clones alone and lacks a portion of them. Among some 99,000 clones listed, 85% to 90% were seen once. The trim removed 4 bases at V and 4 bases at J, leaving 5 bases unmatched. This CDR3 spans 13 amino acids. The germline V gene encodes CDR1 SGHKS and CDR2 YYEKEE (reference sequence). The sample was PBMCs. This chain uses TRBV5-5 with TRBJ2-7, with TRBD1 matching 7 bases. The TCR sequence derives from a woman under 30 in good health and CMV-seronegative. CDR3 in DNA: TGTGCCAGCAGCCGACAGGGAGCATACGAGCAGTACTTC. Translated: CASSRQGAYEQYF.